This TCR beta chain was documented in a study of blood T cell repertoires in COVID-19. Participants were placed into cohorts based on the clinical history they reported. Donors of Cohort 3 who recovered were those that had two negative PCRs, clearance, or symptom resolution. In the original analysis: Reference gene primer amplification gave nucleated cell count estimates. Assay used: immunoSEQ multiplex PCR; TCRdb lists only in-frame clones, some missing. Clone size and V and J calls were adopted from that table, with D and trimming inferred from the DNA. Here the sample spans approximately 300,000 clones, 90% being singletons. The TCR sequence derives from a man between 60 and 75 years old who had recovered from COVID-19. What was sequenced was PBMCs or T cells enriched from blood (not recorded which).

The CDR3, as DNA: TGTGCCAGCAGCCCAGGCAGACAGAACACCGGGGAGCTGTTTTTT. It translates to CASSPGRQNTGELFF. This rearrangement joins TRBV7-2 to TRBJ2-2; D uncertain. Trimming took off 5 bases at V and 1 base at J, with 11 bases between the two ends. The CDR3 loop spans 15 amino acids. The germline gives CDR1 SGHTA, CDR2 FQGNSA.